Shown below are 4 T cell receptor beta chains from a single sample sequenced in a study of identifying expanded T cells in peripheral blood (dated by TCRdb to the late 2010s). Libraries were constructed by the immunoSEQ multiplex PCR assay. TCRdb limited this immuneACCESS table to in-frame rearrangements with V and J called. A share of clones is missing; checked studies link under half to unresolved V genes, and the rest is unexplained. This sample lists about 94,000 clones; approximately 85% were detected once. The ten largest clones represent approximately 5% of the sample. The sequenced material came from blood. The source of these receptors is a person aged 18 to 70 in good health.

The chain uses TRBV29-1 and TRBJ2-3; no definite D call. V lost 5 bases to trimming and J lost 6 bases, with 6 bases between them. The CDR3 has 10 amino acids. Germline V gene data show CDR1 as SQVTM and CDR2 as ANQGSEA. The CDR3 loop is CSVRQDTQYF. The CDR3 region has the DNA TGCAGCGTTCGCCAGGATACGCAGTATTTT.

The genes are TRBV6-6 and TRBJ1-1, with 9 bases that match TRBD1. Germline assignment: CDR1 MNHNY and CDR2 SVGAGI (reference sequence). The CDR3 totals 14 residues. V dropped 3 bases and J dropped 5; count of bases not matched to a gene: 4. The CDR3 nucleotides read TGTGCCAGCAGTTATGGGACAGGGAGGACTGAAGCTTTCTTT. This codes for CASSYGTGRTEAFF.

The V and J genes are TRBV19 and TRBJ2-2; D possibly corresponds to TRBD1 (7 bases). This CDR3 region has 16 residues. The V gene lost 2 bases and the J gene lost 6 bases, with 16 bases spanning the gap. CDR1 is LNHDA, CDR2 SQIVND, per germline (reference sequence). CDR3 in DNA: TGTGCCAGTAGTATATATCCCAGGGGGGCGGCCGGGGAGCTGTTTTTT. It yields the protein CASSIYPRGAAGELFF.

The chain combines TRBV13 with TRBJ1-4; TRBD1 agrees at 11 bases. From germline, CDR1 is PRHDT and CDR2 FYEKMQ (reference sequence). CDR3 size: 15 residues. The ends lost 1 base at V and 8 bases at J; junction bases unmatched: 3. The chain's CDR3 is CASSLDRDRGEKLFF. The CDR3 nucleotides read TGTGCCAGCAGCTTAGACCGGGACAGGGGGGAAAAACTGTTTTTT.